One and the same sample provided the 18 T cell receptor beta chains below, sequenced in a study of spatial heterogeneity in lung cancer. From the 5' RACE reads, TCRdb called clonotypes with MiXCR, one entry per CDR3 protein. This table holds under 75,000 distinct CDR3 sequences, roughly 8.9% found once. As for time point: blood at routine non-recurrence follow-up after resection. This material consisted of PBMCs, taken at follow-up. All receptors derive from a female donor with early-stage non-small cell lung cancer.

The chain recombines TRBV27 with TRBJ2-1; TRBD2 might be the D (6 bases). The V end lost 5 bases, the J end lost 0 bases, and 14 bases lay between the germline ends. This CDR3 is 16 amino acids long. The germline V gene encodes CDR1 MNHEY and CDR2 SMNVEV (reference sequence). The CDR3 nucleotides read TGTGCCAGCAGTAAACGACTAGTAACCTCCTACAATGAGCAGTTCTTC. This gives the protein CASSKRLVTSYNEQFF.

The CDR3: CASSSPLANVLTF. CDR3 DNA: TGTGCCAGCAGCTCGCCTCTAGCCAACGTCCTGACTTTC. This chain joins TRBV7-8 and TRBJ2-6; D remains ambiguous. CDR1 and CDR2 (germline): SGHVS, FQNEAQ. The V gene lost 4 bases and the J gene lost 7 bases, with 8 bases spanning the gap. The CDR3 length is 13 residues.

This clonotype was observed a handful of times. The gene calls are TRBV5-1 and TRBJ2-7, with a weak D call TRBD1 (6 bases). V was shortened by 4 bases and J by 7 bases, with 9 bases between the two germline ends. The CDR3 loop spans 11 amino acids. CDR1 is SGHRS, CDR2 YFSETQ, per germline. The CDR3: CASSPGVEQYF. The CDR3 bases are TGCGCCAGCAGCCCAGGGGTTGAGCAGTACTTC.

This clonotype was counted once. This chain links TRBV15 with TRBJ1-2; D uncertain. The germline V and J ends were trimmed by 1 base and 3 bases, with 9 bases remaining between them. The CDR3 is made up of 14 amino acids. Germline V lookup: CDR1 LNHNV, CDR2 YYDKDF (reference sequence). The CDR3, as DNA: TGTGCCACCAGCAGAGGCGTCAGCTACTATGGCTACACCTTC. Encoded protein: CATSRGVSYYGYTF.

In this sample, this clonotype turned up many times. The V gene is TRBV12-3 or TRBV12-4, the J gene TRBJ1-2; perhaps TRBD1 as D (5 bases). CDR3 length: 14 amino acids. Trimming removed 4 bases at V and 8 bases at J, with 17 bases between. CDR3 loop: CASSSLGVASGYTF. The CDR3 DNA sequence: TGTGCCAGCAGTTCTCTGGGGGTGGCGAGCGGCTACACCTTC.

The table lists this clonotype with many counts. The genes are TRBV12-3 or TRBV12-4 and TRBJ2-2, with 8 bases matching TRBD1. J was trimmed by 6 bases and V by 3 bases; bases with no gene match: 9. This CDR3 spans 16 amino acids. The CDR3 region has the DNA TGTGCCAGCAGTTTTCCAGGGGCAGGGGGCTCCGGGGAGCTGTTTTTT. Protein sequence: CASSFPGAGGSGELFF.

This clonotype was observed at least ten times. The V and J genes are TRBV12-3 or TRBV12-4 and TRBJ2-7, with 7 bases identical to TRBD2. The J segment lost 5 bases and the V segment lost 5 bases, leaving 6 bases of the junction unmatched. The CDR3 is 13 residues long. CDR3 DNA sequence: TGTGCCAGCAGTCTGGACCTAGCGGACGAGCAGTACTTC. Translated: CASSLDLADEQYF.

This clonotype was counted ten times or more. The chain combines TRBV3-1 with TRBJ1-2, with D maybe TRBD1 (6 bases). With 0 bases removed from V and 5 bases from J, the gap between germline ends came to 13 bases. From germline, CDR1 is LGHDT and CDR2 YNNKEL (reference sequence). This CDR3 has 15 amino acids. The CDR3 DNA reads as TGTGCCAGCAGCCAAGAGACAGGTCGAGGGTATGGCTACACCTTC. Its protein product is CASSQETGRGYGYTF.

This clonotype was found many times. This chain joins TRBV11-3 and TRBJ1-1; D not resolved. V lost 3 bases and J 0 bases, leaving 11 bases between the germline ends. Germline V gene lookup returns CDR1 SGHNT and CDR2 YENEEA. The CDR3 loop spans 15 amino acids. In DNA form, the CDR3 reads TGTGCCAGCAGCTTTTCCCCCGCGGTGAACACTGAAGCTTTCTTT. This encodes CASSFSPAVNTEAFF.

V and J are TRBV24-1 and TRBJ2-1; D tentatively reads TRBD1 or TRBD2 (5 bases each). The germline gives CDR1 KGHDR, CDR2 SFDVKD. CDR3 length: 14 amino acids. Trimming shortened V by 7 bases and J by 4 bases, and 13 bases separated the two germline ends. The DNA for the CDR3 is TGTGCCACCAGCGGGGCACCTAATTACAATGAGCAGTTCTTC. This sequence encodes CATSGAPNYNEQFF.

CDR3 sequence (DNA): TGCAGTGCTAGAAAGCAGGGAAACTACGAGCAGTACTTC. Translating gives CSARKQGNYEQYF. The chain is built from TRBV20-1 and TRBJ2-7, with D possibly matching TRBD1 (5 bases). This CDR3 region has 13 residues. The V gene lost 2 bases and the J gene lost 3 bases, with 11 bases spanning the gap. The germline V gene encodes CDR1 DFQATT and CDR2 SNEGSKA (reference sequence).

This clonotype was counted many times. The CDR3 DNA is TGTGCCAGCAGTTTATATAGCGGGAGGGCCGATTACGAGCAGTACTTC. It specifies CASSLYSGRADYEQYF. V and J are TRBV28 and TRBJ2-7; 11 nucleotides match TRBD2. V trimming: 1 base; J trimming: 4 bases; junction bases outside the gene matches: 6. The CDR3 is 16 residues long. CDR1 MDHEN and CDR2 SYDVKM come from the germline V gene. The whole variable domain, filled in from reference TRBV28 and TRBJ2-7, reads DVKVTQSSRYLVKRTGEKVFLECVQDMDHENMFWYRQDPGLGLRLIYFSYDVKMKEKGDIPEGYSVSREKKERFSLILESASTNQTSMYLCASSLYSGRADYEQYFGPGTRLTVT.

This clonotype was picked up a small number of times. The rearrangement joins TRBV6-5 to TRBJ1-5, with a possible D match to TRBD1 (5 bases). V was pared by 6 bases and J by 2 bases, with 11 bases between. This CDR3 comprises 14 residues. The germline CDR1 and CDR2 sequences are MNHEY and SVGAGI. The CDR3 sequence: CASSMTAGNQPQHF. Here the CDR3 DNA reads TGTGCCAGCAGCATGACAGCGGGCAATCAGCCCCAGCATTTT.

The sample holds many counts of this clonotype. J is TRBJ2-3 and V is TRBV6-5, with 14 positions matching TRBD2. Germline-derived CDR1 and CDR2 are MNHEY and SVGAGI. The CDR3 length is 17 residues. V was clipped by 6 bases and J by 4 bases; unmatched bases: 9. The CDR3 region has the DNA TGTGCCAGCAGCGGGACTAGCGGGAGCGTATTCGCAGATACGCAGTATTTT. This gives the protein CASSGTSGSVFADTQYF.

In its sample, this clonotype was seen many times. The chain carries TRBV27 and TRBJ2-6, with 13 bases identical to TRBD2. V lost 5 bases, J lost 2 bases, and 6 bases stayed unmatched. CDR1 is MNHEY and CDR2 is SMNVEV in the germline V gene (reference sequence). CDR3 length: 18 residues. The CDR3 loop reads CASSPPLAGGPGANVLTF. In nucleotides, the CDR3 is TGTGCCAGCAGTCCCCCACTAGCGGGAGGGCCTGGGGCCAACGTCCTGACTTTC.

The genes are TRBV2 and TRBJ1-2; D uncertain. The germline V gene encodes CDR1 SNHLY and CDR2 FYNNEI. This CDR3 has 17 amino acids. V was trimmed by 1 base and J by 7 bases, leaving 22 bases between them. The chain's CDR3 is CASSEGNVGIRLFGYTF. In nucleotides, the CDR3 is TGTGCCAGCAGTGAAGGGAATGTCGGCATACGGCTTTTTGGCTACACCTTC.

Many counts were recorded for this clonotype. V gene TRBV10-3 combines with J gene TRBJ1-1, with D tentatively TRBD1 (5 bases). CDR3 length equals 13 residues. Germline CDR1 ENHRY, CDR2 SYGVKD. The V end lost 6 bases, the J end lost 3 bases, and 11 bases lay between the germline ends. CDR3 DNA: TGTGCCATCAGCGACCGGGGGGACACTGAAGCTTTCTTT. This gives the protein CAISDRGDTEAFF.

V gene TRBV6-6 combines with J gene TRBJ2-1; D unclear. Looked up from germline, CDR1 is MNHNY and CDR2 is SVGAGI (reference sequence). With 5 bases removed from V and 10 bases from J, the gap between germline ends came to 15 bases. The CDR3 is 13 residues long. CDR3 loop: CASSLTPRREQFF. For the CDR3, the DNA is TGTGCCAGCAGTCTAACCCCTAGGCGCGAGCAGTTCTTC.